The T cell receptor beta chain under discussion was sequenced for a study of CD8 T cells in Susac syndrome. It was negative isolation that provided the CD8+ and CD4+ T cells, whereas TEMRA cells were enriched by FACS. With random hexamers, reverse transcription was performed on about 0.5 to 1 ug of RNA. The amplification used immunoSEQ multiplex PCR on TCR beta CDR3; it spanned 54 Vbeta and 13 Jbeta. TCRdb reprocessed the immunoSEQ multiplex PCR reads with MiXCR, giving one entry per CDR3 protein. There are around 180,000 distinct CDR3 sequences in the sample; about 94% occur only once, and approximately 0.1% lies in the top ten. The germline V gene encodes CDR1 SGHTA and CDR2 FQGNSA. V was cut by 7 bases and J by 5 bases, with 15 bases left in between. The CDR3 loop spans 14 amino acids.

The sample consisted of CD4+ T cells from PBMCs. The V and J genes are TRBV7-2 and TRBJ2-1; possibly TRBD1 or TRBD2 for D (5 bases each). The sequence was collected from a human donor with multiple sclerosis. In nucleotides, the CDR3 is TGTGCCAGCACACCCTCCGGGGCGAACAATGAGCAGTTCTTC. Its protein is CASTPSGANNEQFF.